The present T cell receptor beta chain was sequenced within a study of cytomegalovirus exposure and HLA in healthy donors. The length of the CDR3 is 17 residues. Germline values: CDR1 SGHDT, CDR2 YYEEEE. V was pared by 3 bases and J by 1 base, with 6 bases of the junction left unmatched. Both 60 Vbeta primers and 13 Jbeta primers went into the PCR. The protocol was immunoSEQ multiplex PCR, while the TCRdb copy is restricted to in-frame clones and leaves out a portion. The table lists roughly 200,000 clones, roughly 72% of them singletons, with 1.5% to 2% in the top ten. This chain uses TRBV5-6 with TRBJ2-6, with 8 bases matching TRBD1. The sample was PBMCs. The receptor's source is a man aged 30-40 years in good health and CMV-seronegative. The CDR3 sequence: CASSCGQGTSGANVLTF. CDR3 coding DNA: TGTGCCAGCAGCTGTGGACAGGGTACGTCTGGGGCCAACGTCCTGACTTTC.